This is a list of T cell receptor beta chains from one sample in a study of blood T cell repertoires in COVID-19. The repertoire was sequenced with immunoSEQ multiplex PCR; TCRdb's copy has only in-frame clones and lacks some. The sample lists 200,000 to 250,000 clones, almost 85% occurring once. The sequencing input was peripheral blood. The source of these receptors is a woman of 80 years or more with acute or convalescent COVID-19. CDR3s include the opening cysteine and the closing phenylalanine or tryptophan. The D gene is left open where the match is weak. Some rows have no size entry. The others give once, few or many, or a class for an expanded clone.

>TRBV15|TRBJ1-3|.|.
TGTGCCACCAGCCCGGGGGGCGCGAGAGGAAACACCATATATTTT
CATSPGGARGNTIYF
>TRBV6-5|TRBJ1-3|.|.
TGTGCCAGCAGTCGCGGGGGAGGTGGAAACACCATATATTTT
CASSRGGGGNTIYF
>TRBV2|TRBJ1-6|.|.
TGTGCCAGCAGGGGTAATCAGGGGTTTAATAATTCACCCCTCCACTTT
CASRGNQGFNNSPLHF
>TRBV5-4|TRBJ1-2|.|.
TGTGCCAGCAGTAGGGACACAAGCTACACCTTC
CASSRDTSYTF
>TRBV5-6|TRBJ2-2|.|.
TGTGCCAGCAGCTTTCAGGGAGGAAACACCGGGGAGCTGTTTTTT
CASSFQGGNTGELFF
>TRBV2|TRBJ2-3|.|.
TGTGCCAGCAGTGAAGGAAGCGAAACGCAGTATTTT
CASSEGSETQYF
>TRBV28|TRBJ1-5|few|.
TGTGCCAGCAACCCAGGGTGGGGCAATCAGCCCCAGCATTTT
CASNPGWGNQPQHF
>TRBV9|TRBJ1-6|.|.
TGTGCCAGCAGCGTCCAGGGAGGAAGGAATTCACCCCTCCACTTT
CASSVQGGRNSPLHF
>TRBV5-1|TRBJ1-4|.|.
TGCGCCAGCAGCTTAGGAAACAGGGCAACTAATGAAAAACTGTTTTTT
CASSLGNRATNEKLFF
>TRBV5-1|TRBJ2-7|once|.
TGCGCCAGCAGCTTGGCCGGTGGAGGGAGTTTTCCCCACGAGCAGTACTTC
CASSLAGGGSFPHEQYF
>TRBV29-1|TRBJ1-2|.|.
TGCAGCGTCGAGGGCGCGAGTTTCCTCTCTGGCTACACCTTC
CSVEGASFLSGYTF
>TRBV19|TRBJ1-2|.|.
TGTGCCAGTAGTATAGGTGGGCCGGCGGGCTACACCTTC
CASSIGGPAGYTF
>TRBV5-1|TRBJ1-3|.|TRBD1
TGCGCCAGCAGCTTGGAAGGGGGGACAGCATTAAACACCATATATTTT
CASSLEGGTALNTIYF
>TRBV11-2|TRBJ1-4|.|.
TGTGCCAGCAGCCGCTGGGGGGTTAGGGAAAAACTGTTTTTT
CASSRWGVREKLFF
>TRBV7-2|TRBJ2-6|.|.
TGTGCCAGCAGCCCGGAGGTGCGGGGGGCCAACGTCCTGACTTTC
CASSPEVRGANVLTF
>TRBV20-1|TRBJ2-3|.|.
TGCAGTGCTTCAGAAACAGATACGCAGTATTTT
CSASETDTQYF
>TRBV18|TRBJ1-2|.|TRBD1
TGTGCCAGCTCACCCCTCGGACAGGGCGCTAACTATGGCTACACCTTC
CASSPLGQGANYGYTF
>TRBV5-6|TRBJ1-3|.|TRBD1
TGTGCCAGCAGCTTGAAAGGGACAGGGCCCACTGGAAACACCATATATTTT
CASSLKGTGPTGNTIYF
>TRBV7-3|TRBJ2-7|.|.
TGTGCCAGCAGCTTAGGGGGCTTGAGCTCCTACGAGCAGTACTTC
CASSLGGLSSYEQYF
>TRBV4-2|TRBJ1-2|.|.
TGTGCCAGACGAGGGCCAACAAACTATGGCTACACCTTC
CARRGPTNYGYTF
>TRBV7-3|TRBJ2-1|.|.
TGTGCCAGCAGCTTCAGTTCGAATGAGCAGTTCTTC
CASSFSSNEQFF
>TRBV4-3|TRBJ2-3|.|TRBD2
TGCGCCAGCAGCCCTACAGGAACCGGGGGGGATAGCCTCAGGTTCTCAGATACGCAGTATTTT
CASSPTGTGGDSLRFSDTQYF
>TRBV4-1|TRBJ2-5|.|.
TGCGCCAGCAGCCGAACCTTGAATTCGTGGGAGGAGACCCAGTACTTC
CASSRTLNSWEETQYF
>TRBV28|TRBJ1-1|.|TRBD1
TGTGCCAGCAGCCCAGGGGGCGCGAACACTGAAGCTTTCTTT
CASSPGGANTEAFF
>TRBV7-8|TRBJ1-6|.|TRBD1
TGTGCCAGCAGCCCTCCGGACAGGAGTAATAATTCACCCCTCCACTTT
CASSPPDRSNNSPLHF
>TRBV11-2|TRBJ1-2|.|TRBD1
TGTGCCAGCAGCCCATCAGGGGGCTATGGCTACACCTTC
CASSPSGGYGYTF
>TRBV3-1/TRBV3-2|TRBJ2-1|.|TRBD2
TGTGCCAGCAGCCAGTTAGCGGGAGGGCAGTTCTTC
CASSQLAGGQFF
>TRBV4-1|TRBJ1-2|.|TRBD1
TGCGCCAGCAGCCAAATTATCGTGACAGGGCAAGGCTACACCTTC
CASSQIIVTGQGYTF
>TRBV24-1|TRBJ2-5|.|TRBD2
TGTGCCACCAGTGATCGACAGCGGGGGACCCAGTACTTC
CATSDRQRGTQYF
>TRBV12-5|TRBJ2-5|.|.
TGTGCTAGTGGGGTGGGGCAGGGGGAGACCCAGTACTTC
CASGVGQGETQYF
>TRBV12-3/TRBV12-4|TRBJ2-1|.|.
TGTGCCAGCACAGTCCAGGCCCGGGGTGAGCAGTTCTTC
CASTVQARGEQFF
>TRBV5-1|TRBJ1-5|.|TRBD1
TGCGCCAGCAGTCAAGGGGGCGGCAATCAGCCCCAGCATTTT
CASSQGGGNQPQHF
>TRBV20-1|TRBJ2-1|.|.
TGCAGTGCTAGTAGGGCCCCGGGAATTGAGCAGTTCTTC
CSASRAPGIEQFF
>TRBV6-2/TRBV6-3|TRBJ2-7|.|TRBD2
TGTGCCAGCAGCTGGGCGGGGGGACCCTACGAGCAGTACTTC
CASSWAGGPYEQYF
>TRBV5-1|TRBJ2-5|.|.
TGCGCCAGCAGGAGGCAGGGGGGACAAGAGACCCAGTACTTC
CASRRQGGQETQYF
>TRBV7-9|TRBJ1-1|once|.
TGTGCCAGCAGCGGCAGGGGGAACACTGAAGCTTTCTTT
CASSGRGNTEAFF
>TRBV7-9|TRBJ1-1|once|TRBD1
TGTGCCAGCAGCATGAACAGGGGTTCCATGAACACTGAAGCTTTCTTT
CASSMNRGSMNTEAFF
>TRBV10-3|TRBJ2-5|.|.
TGTGCCATCAGTCGTGAGGCCGAGACCCAGTACTTC
CAISREAETQYF
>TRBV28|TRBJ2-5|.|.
TGTGCCAGCAGTTTGGGGGGAGTGGAGACCCAGTACTTC
CASSLGGVETQYF
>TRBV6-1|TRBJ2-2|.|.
TGTGCCAGCAGTGAAGCCCGGGTCGGGGAGCTGTTTTTT
CASSEARVGELFF
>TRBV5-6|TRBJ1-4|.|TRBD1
TGTGCCAGCAGCTTGTACAGGGGGCGGGCAACTAATGAAAAACTGTTTTTT
CASSLYRGRATNEKLFF
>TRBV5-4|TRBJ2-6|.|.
TGTGCCAGCAGCTTCGGGGGAGGTGGGGCCAACGTCCTGACTTTC
CASSFGGGGANVLTF
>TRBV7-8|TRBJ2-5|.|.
TGTGCCATCTCGCGGGGATTTCTCGGACTCTCCAGTGAGACCCAGTACTTC
CAISRGFLGLSSETQYF
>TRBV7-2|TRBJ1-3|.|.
TGTGCCAGCAGCAACGACATACTCTCTGGAAACACCATATATTTT
CASSNDILSGNTIYF
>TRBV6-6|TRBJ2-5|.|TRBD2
TGTGCCAGCAGCCCGGGACTAGCAGTCCAAGAGACCCAGTACTTC
CASSPGLAVQETQYF
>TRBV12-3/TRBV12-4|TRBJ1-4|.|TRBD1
TGTGCCAGCAGGGGACAGGGGGCGGAAAAACTGTTTTTT
CASRGQGAEKLFF